This T cell receptor beta chain came from a study of glioma-infiltrating T cells (dated by TCRdb to between 2015 and 2016). Background for the entire study: The study sequenced TCR alpha- and beta-chain repertoires from glioma tissue, from non-neoplastic brain tissue and from matched peripheral blood mononuclear cells. Three low-grade glioma patients, about 8 primary glioblastoma patients and three non-glioma patients contributing non-neoplastic brain tissue were included in the paired cohort. To measure divergence between tissue and blood T-cell populations, each tissue-infiltrating repertoire was compared with the peripheral blood repertoire of the same patient. Overall study results and their limits: The group comparisons were based on small numbers of patients: three non-neoplastic, three low-grade glioma and eight glioblastoma patients. Tissue and blood shared very few CDR3 sequences, a result attributed to high CDR3 diversity and limited sampling. In non-neoplastic patients, VJ-independent divergence between tissue and blood fell below expectation, whereas in all gliomas, and especially in low-grade gliomas, the divergence rose above expectation.

CDR1 and CDR2, looked up from the germline V gene, are MNHNS and SASEGT. V loses 5 bases of germline sequence and J loses 0 bases, and the interval between the two ends is 14 bases. From cysteine to phenylalanine, the CDR3 is 15 amino acids long. Only CDR3 DNA is held: 45 bases, read in frame from base 1. The iRepertoire nested amplicon-rescue multiplex PCR (arm-PCR) platform was used to amplify TCR alpha and beta CDR3 regions from RNA. One-step reverse transcription and amplification used about 90-400 ng of tissue mRNA or PBMC total RNA as input. Following bead purification, Illumina adapters were added through a secondary multiplex PCR, and the libraries were then gel-purified between 200 and 400 bp. Demultiplexing relied on internal 6-nucleotide barcodes carried by the libraries. Sequencing of libraries was performed on an Illumina MiSeq with 2x220 or 2x250 nucleotide paired-end reads. The study's processing was this. Paired reads were merged using FLASH 1.2.11 and were aligned to the GRCh37 human genome using BWA-MEM, after which TRA and TRB reads were extracted. An IMGT-derived reference of cassette sequences and CDR3 motifs, with pseudogenes included, was used for V and J assignment. Three-frame translation of reads was performed, and productive CDR3s were defined as those with a C...FGXG motif and no stop codons. A clonotype was defined as a unique combination of a V-J cassette pair and a CDR3 amino acid sequence. Reads were filtered by Hamming distance, thresholded by each sample's sequence error rate in mapped regions. TCRdb trimmed the raw reads at Q25, called clones with MiXCR and kept productive beta chains. Merged by CDR3 protein, the rows form single entries marked with the most common genes and DNA. TCRdb, not the original authors, processed these V and J calls. The sample yields about 180,000 distinct CDR3 sequences; under 55% were counted once. The ten largest clones represent 5% to 5.5% of the sample.

With respect to this clonotype: What this receptor recognizes is not known. No base quality information exists; no much larger clone differs at one position.

The sample was glioma tissue, nonneoplastic brain tissue, or PBMCs (not recorded which). This TCR was recovered from a human donor with low-grade glioma or glioblastoma, undergoing nonglioma brain surgery, or in good health (not recorded which). The chain uses TRBV6-1 and TRBJ2-7; the D gene identity is not certain. The CDR3 region reads CASSYSGYSSYEQYF. In nucleotide form, the sequence is TGTGCCAGCAGTTATAGTGGGTATAGCTCCTACGAGCAGTACTTC.